This TCR beta chain was identified in a study of CD4 T cells in relation to SARS-CoV-2 and coronaviruses (TCRdb year 2021). Regarding the complete study: In the ViraFEST assay, PBMCs were grown with antigen for roughly ten days, and TCR beta CDR3s were then sequenced to identify antigen-specific clonal expansions. The negative reference condition was either a culture with an HIV-1 Nef peptide pool or a culture with no peptide. HLA restriction was mapped for shared crossreactive spike epitopes using patient-derived lymphoblastoid cell lines. Memory CD4+ T cell crossreactivity between SARS-CoV-2 and common cold coronavirus spike proteins was assessed at the TCR clonotype level in the study. Samples from a few pre-COVID donors and the naive versus memory experiments were sequenced with the Adaptive Biotechnologies TCR-sequencing kit; other data were Illumina-based. Expansion assays from other donors in the study were sequenced with a different, Illumina-based TCR-beta assay. Study-wide conclusions, independent of this receptor: Significantly weaker SARS-CoV-2-driven expansion was shown by crossreactive clones than by monoreactive clones, consistent with antigenic imprinting. Approximately 69% of donors had memory CD4+ clonotypes that crossrecognized SARS-CoV-2 and at least one common cold coronavirus spike. Crossreactivity analysis centred on spike protein, so crossreactivity against other viral proteins was not assessed. Pre-pandemic and post-infection samples were not both contributed by any donor, so tracing of the source of pre-existing responses was limited. The study was limited by small numbers of patients and tested TCRs.

This clone was counted a few times. Its antigen remains undetermined. The sample holds no much larger clone one base away, and base qualities are not on file. Including the terminal cysteine and phenylalanine, the CDR3 comprises 15 residues. Of all the DNA, just the CDR3 is kept, 45 bases in frame from base 1. Per the germline V gene (reference sequence), MNHNY is the CDR1 and SVGAGI is the CDR2. The germline V end is reduced by 5 bases and the J end by 3 bases; junction bases left unmatched: 7. CD4+ T cells from unexposed donors were collected before the COVID-19 pandemic (2011-2018). After about 9 days of culture, CD4+ T cells were isolated with the EasySep CD4+ T cell isolation kit. As far as cell numbers permitted, CD4+ T cells from unexposed donors were tested for reactivity against SARS-CoV-2 S and N as well as four spike pools from common cold coronaviruses. PBMCs were cultured at about 1.9 million per well in IMDM supplemented with 5% human AB serum and about 9.2 IU/ml IL-2. Half of the culture medium was replaced with fresh IL-2-containing medium on days 3 and 7. In general, every peptide culture condition was set up in three replicate wells. The leukapheresis product used for the unexposed donors was purchased from a commercial source. Ficoll-Paque PLUS gradient centrifugation was used to isolate PBMCs from leukapheresis product or whole blood. PBMCs were either cryopreserved at -140 degrees C or used fresh in the expansion assay. The QIAamp Micro DNA Kit was used to extract genomic DNA from the CD4+ T cells.

The protocol used for the library was the immunoSEQ multiplex PCR assay. Concerning the study's data processing: During preprocessing, nonproductive sequences were removed, as were CDR3s that did not start with C, did not end with F or W, or were shorter than 7 amino acids. Antigen-specific clonotypes were called with the MANAFEST web app on the basis of expansion relative to the reference and to other culture wells. A clone was considered positive if significant expansion relative to the reference culture was observed in 2 of 3 replicate wells at an FDR below 0.05. A further requirement for positive clones was significant expansion compared with all other tandem wells, along with an odds ratio above 5. CDR3 homology was quantified as pairwise Levenshtein distance, calculated with the stringdist R package after three terminal residues were trimmed from each end. TCRdb re-hosts the immuneACCESS table, in-frame sequences only. Its copies lack some clones; in the studies checked, an unresolved V gene accounts for under half of them, and the cause for the rest is not known. V and J calls and clone size follow that table, whereas D and trimming were derived from the DNA. The sample yields 15,000 to 20,000 clones; about 76% were counted once. Approximately 31% of the sample is in the top ten clones.

This TCR came from a human donor in good health. This sequence uses TRBV6-6 and TRBJ1-1, with TRBD1 identical over 9 junction bases. Sequenced sample: CD4+ T cells from PBMCs, cultured in vitro. The DNA reads TGTGCCAGCAGTCCGGGACAGGGTAGTTACACTGAAGCTTTCTTT. This gives the protein CASSPGQGSYTEAFF.